Ten or more counts support the clone carrying this T cell receptor (beta chain). What it binds is not known. This record comes from a study of human T cells and chemical hapten exposure. Findings of the study overall: The donors suffered from alopecia, so their immune response may not match that of healthy people. Large CDR3 similarity clusters arose significantly more often from expanded TCRs than from controls.

Time point specified: patch test 3, about 24 weeks after DPC sensitization. Treatment in this sample: therapeutic diphenylcyclopropenone sensitization with weekly scalp DPC. Blood sampling occurred before each patch-test application. A single record per CDR3 protein comes from TCRdb applying MiXCR to the RACE reads. In the table there are 50,000 or so distinct CDR3 sequences, more than 9.5% of which are singletons. This clonotype was sampled from a woman between 35 and 50 years old with alopecia areata. Some clones in this sample may be carry-over from other donors' samples. This specimen was whole blood, taken in connection with sensitization to the hapten diphenylcyclopropenone (DPC).

CDR3 protein: CASRPRGAQPQHF. DNA for the CDR3: TGTGCCAGCAGACCTAGGGGAGCTCAGCCCCAGCATTTT. The chain carries TRBV6-6 and TRBJ1-5, with D tentatively TRBD1 (5 bases). V dropped 6 bases and J dropped 6 bases, with 12 bases sitting between them. Germline CDR1 is MNHNY and CDR2 is SVGAGI (reference sequence). The CDR3 spans 13 residues.